This T cell receptor (beta chain) appears in the sequencing data of a study of CD8 T cells in ankylosing spondylitis. Regarding the study as a whole: What seemed typical of ankylosing spondylitis blood was a TCR beta motif built from roughly 8 highly homologous variants. Several of the motif variants were reported before in synovial fluid and blood from reactive arthritis.

This clonotype was recorded at least ten times. The antigen remains undetermined. TCRdb reprocessed the 5' RACE reads with MiXCR, giving one entry per CDR3 protein. The sample includes 500,000 or so distinct CDR3 sequences, less than 6% of them seen just once. After removal of 6 bases from V and 3 bases from J, the junction contained 10 bases not matched to a gene. This CDR3 is 15 amino acids long. Germline V lookup: CDR1 DFQATT, CDR2 SNEGSKA (reference sequence). The sequenced sample was blood, either unsorted or a sorted T cell fraction (not recorded which). The receptor's source is a male donor with ankylosing spondylitis. This chain uses TRBV20-1 with TRBJ2-3; TRBD2 matches 9 bases. The CDR3 DNA sequence: TGCAGTGCAAAGCCCTTAGCGGGAGCGACAGATACGCAGTATTTT. Translated: CSAKPLAGATDTQYF.